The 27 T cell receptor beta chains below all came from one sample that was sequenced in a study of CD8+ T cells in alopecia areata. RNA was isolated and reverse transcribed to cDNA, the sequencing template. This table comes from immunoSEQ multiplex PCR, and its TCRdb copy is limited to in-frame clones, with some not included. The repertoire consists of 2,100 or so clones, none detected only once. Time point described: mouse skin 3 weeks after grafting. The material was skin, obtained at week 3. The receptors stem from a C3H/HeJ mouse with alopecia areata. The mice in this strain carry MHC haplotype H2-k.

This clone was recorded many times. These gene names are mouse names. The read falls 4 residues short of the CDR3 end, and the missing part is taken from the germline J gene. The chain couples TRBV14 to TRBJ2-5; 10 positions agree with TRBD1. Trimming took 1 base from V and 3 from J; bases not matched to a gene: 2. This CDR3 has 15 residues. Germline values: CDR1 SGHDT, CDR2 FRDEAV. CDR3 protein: CASSFRTGGQDTQYF. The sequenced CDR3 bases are TGTGCCAGCAGTTTCAGGACAGGGGGACAAGAC.

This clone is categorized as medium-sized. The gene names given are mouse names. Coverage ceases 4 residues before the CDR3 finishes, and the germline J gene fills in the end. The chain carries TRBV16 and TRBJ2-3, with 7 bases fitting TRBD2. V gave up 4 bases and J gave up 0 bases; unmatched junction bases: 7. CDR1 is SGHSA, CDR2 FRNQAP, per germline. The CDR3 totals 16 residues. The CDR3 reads CASSSDWSSSAETLYF. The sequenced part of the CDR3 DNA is TGTGCAAGCAGCTCGGACTGGAGCTCTAGTGCAGAA.

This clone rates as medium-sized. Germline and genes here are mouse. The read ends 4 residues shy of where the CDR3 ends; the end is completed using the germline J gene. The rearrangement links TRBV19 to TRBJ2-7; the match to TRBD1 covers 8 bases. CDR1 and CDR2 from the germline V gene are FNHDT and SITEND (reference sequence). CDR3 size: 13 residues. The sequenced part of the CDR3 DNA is TGTGCCAGCAGTATACCGACAGGGGAT. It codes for CASSIPTGD. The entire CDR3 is CASSIPTGDEQYF.

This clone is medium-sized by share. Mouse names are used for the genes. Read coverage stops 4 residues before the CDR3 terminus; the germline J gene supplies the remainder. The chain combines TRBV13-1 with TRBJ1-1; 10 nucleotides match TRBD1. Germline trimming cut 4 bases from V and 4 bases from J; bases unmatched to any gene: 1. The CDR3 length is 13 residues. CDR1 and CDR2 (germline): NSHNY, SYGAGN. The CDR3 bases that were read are TGTGCCAGCAGTTGGGACAGGGGCACA. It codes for CASSWDRGT. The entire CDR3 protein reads CASSWDRGTEVFF.

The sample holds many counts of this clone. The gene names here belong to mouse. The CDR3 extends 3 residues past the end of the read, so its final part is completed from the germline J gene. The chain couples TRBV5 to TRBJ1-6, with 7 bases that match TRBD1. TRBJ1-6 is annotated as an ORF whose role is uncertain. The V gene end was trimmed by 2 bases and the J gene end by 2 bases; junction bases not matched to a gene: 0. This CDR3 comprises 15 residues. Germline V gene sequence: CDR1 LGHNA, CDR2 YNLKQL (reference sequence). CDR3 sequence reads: CASSQTGAYNSPLYF. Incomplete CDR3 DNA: TGTGCCAGCAGCCAAACAGGGGCCTATAATTCGCCC.

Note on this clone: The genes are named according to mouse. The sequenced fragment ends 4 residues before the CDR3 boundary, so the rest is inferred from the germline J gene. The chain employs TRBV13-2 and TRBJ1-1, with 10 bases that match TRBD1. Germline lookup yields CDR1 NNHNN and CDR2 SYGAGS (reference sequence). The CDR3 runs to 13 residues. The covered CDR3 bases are TGTGCCAGCGGTGAGGGACAGGGGACA. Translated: CASGEGQGT. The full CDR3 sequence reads CASGEGQGTEVFF.

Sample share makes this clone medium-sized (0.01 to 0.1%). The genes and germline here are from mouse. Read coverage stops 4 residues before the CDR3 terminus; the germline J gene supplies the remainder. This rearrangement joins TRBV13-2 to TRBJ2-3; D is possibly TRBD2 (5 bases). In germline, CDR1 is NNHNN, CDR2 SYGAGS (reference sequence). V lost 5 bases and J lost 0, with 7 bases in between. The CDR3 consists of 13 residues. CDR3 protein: CASGLGSAETLYF. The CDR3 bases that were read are TGTGCCAGCGGCCTGGGTAGTGCAGAA.

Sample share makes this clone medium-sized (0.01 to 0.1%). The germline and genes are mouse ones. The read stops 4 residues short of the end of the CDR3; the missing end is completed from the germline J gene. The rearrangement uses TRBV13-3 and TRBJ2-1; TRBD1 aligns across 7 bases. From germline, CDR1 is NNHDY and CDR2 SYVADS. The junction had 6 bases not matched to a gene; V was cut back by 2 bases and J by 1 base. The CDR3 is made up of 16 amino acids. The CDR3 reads CASSEPPGQNYAEQFF. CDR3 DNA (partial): TGTGCCAGCAGTGAGCCTCCGGGACAGAACTATGCT.

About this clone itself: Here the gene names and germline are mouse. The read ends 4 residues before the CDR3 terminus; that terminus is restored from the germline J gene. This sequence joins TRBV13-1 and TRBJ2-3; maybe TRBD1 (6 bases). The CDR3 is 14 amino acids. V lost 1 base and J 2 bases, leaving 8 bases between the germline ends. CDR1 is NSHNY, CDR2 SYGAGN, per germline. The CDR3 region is CASSDRGFAETLYF. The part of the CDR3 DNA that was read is TGTGCCAGCAGTGATAGGGGGTTTGCAGAA.

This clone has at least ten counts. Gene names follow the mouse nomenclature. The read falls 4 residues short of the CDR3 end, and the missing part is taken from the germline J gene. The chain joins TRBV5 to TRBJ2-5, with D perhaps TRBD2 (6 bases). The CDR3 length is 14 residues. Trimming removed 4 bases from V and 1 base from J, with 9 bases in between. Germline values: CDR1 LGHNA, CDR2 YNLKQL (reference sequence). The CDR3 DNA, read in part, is TGTGCCAGCAGCCCCTGGGGAGACCAAGAC. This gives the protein CASSPWGDQD. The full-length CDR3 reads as CASSPWGDQDTQYF.

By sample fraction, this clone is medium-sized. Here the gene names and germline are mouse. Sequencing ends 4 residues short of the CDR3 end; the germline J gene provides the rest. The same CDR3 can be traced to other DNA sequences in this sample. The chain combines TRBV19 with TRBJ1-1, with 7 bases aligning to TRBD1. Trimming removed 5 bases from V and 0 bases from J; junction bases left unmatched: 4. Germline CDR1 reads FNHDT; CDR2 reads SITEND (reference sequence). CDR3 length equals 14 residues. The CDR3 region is CASSRDSANTEVFF. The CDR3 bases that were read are TGTGCCAGCAGCAGGGACAGTGCAAACACA.

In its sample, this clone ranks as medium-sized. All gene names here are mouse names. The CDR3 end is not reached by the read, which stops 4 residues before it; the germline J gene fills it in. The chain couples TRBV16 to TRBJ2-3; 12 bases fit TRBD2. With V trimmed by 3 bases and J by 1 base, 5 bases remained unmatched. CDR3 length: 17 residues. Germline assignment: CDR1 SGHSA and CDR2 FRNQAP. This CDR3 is CASSFPDWGGGAETLYF. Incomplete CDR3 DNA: TGTGCAAGCAGCTTCCCTGACTGGGGGGGCGGTGCAGAA.

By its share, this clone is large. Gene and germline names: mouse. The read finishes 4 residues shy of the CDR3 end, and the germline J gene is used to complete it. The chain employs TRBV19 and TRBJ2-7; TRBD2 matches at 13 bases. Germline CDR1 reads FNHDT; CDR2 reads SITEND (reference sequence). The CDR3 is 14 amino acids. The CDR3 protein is CASTGLGGRHEQYF. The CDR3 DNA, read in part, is TGTGCCAGCACCGGACTGGGGGGGCGCCAT.

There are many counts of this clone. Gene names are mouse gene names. CDR3 DNA, as far as it was read: TGTGCCAGCAGTGAGCAGGGGTATGCT. Translated, it gives CASSEQGYA. The full-length CDR3 reads as CASSEQGYAEQFF. The rearrangement uses TRBV13-1 and TRBJ2-1; D might be TRBD1 (6 bases). The read ends 4 residues early relative to the CDR3; the germline J gene fills the gap. Germline V CDR1 and CDR2: NSHNY, SYGAGN. CDR3 length equals 13 residues. The V gene lost 2 bases and the J gene lost 4 bases, with 7 bases spanning the gap.

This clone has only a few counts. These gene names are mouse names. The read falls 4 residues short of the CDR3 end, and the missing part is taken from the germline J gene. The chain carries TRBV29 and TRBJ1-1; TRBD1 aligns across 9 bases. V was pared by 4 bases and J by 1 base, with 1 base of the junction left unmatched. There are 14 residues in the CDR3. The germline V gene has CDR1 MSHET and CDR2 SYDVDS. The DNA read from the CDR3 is TGTGCTAGCAGTTCGGGACAGGGGAACACA. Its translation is CASSSGQGNT. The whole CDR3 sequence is CASSSGQGNTEVFF.

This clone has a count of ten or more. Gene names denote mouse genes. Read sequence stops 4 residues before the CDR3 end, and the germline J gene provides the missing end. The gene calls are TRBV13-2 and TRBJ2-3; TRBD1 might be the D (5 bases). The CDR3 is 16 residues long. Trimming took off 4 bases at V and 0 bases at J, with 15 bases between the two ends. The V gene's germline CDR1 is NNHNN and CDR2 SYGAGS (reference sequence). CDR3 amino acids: CASGFLSGPSAETLYF. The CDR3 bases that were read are TGTGCCAGCGGTTTTCTATCAGGGCCTAGTGCAGAA.

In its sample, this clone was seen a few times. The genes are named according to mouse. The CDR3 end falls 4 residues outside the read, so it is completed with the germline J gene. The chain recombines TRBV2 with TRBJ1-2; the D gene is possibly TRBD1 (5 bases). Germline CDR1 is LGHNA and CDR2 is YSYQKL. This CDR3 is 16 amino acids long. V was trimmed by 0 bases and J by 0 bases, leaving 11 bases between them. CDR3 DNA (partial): TGTGCCAGCAGCCAAGAAGGGCCAGGGTCAAACTCC. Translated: CASSQEGPGSNS. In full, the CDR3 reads CASSQEGPGSNSDYTF.

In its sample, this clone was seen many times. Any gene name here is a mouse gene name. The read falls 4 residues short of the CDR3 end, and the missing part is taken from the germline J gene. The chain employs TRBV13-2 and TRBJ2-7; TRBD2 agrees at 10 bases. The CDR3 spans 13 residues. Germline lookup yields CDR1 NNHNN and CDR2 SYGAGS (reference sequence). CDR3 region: CASGELGGYEQYF. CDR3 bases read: TGTGCCAGCGGTGAACTGGGGGGGTAT.

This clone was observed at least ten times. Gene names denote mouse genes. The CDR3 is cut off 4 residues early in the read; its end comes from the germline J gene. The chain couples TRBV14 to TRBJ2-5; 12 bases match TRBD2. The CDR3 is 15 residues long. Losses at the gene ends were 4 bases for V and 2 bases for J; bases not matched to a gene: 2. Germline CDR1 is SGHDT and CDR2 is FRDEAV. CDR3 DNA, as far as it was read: TGTGCCAGCAGTAGACTGGGGGGGCTCCAAGAC. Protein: CASSRLGGLQD. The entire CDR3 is CASSRLGGLQDTQYF.

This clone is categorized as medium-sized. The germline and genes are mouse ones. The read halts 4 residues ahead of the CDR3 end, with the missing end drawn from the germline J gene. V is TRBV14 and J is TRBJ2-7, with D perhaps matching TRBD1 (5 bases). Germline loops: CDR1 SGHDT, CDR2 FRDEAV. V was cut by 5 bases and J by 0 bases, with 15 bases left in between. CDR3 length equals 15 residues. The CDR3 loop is CASRHSGKSSYEQYF. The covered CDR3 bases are TGTGCCAGCAGACACTCAGGGAAGAGCTCCTAT.

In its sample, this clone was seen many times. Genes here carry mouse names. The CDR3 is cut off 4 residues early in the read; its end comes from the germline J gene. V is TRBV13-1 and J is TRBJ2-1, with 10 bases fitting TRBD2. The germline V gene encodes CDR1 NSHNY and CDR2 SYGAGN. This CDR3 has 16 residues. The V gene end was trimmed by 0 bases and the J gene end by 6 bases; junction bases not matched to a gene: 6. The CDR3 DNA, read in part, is TGTGCCAGCAGTGATGCAAACACTGGGGGGGGTGCT. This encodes CASSDANTGGGA. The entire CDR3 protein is CASSDANTGGGAEQFF.

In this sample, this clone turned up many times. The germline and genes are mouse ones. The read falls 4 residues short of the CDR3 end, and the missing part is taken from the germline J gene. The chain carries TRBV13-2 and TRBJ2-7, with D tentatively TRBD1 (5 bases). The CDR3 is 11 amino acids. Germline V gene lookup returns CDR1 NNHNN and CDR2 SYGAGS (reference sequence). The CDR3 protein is CASVTVYEQYF. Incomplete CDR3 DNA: TGTGCCAGCGTGACAGTTTAT.

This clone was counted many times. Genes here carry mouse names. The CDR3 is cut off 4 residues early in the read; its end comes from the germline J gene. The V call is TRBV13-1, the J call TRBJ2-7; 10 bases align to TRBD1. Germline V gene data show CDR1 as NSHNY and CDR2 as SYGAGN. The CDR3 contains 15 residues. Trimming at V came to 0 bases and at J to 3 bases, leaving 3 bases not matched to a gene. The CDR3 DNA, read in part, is TGTGCCAGCAGTGATGCAGGGACAGGGGACTAT. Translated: CASSDAGTGDY. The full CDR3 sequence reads CASSDAGTGDYEQYF.

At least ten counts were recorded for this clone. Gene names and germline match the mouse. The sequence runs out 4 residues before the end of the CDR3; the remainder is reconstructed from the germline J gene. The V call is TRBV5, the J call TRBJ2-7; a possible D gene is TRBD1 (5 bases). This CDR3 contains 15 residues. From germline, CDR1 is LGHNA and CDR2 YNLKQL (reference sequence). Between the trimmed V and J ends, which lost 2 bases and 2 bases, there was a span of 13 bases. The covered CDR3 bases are TGTGCCAGCAGCCAAAAGGGCAGGGAGACCTAT. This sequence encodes CASSQKGRETY. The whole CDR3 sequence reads CASSQKGRETYEQYF.

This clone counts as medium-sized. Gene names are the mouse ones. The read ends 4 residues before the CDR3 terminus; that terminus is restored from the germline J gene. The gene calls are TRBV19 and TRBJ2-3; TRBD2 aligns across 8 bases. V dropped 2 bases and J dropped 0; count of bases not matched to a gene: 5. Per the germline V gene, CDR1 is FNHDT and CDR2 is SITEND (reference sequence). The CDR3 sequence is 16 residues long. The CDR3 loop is CASSITLGASAETLYF. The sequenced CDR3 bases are TGTGCCAGCAGTATTACACTGGGGGCTAGTGCAGAA.

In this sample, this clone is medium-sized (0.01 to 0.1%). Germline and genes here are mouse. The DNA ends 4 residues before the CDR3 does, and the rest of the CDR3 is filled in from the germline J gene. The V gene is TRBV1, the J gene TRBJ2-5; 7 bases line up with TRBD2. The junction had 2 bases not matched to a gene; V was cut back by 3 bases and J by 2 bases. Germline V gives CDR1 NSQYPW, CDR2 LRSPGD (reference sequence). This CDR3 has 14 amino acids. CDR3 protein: CTCSAWGIQDTQYF. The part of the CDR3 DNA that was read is TGCACCTGCAGTGCCTGGGGGATCCAAGAC.

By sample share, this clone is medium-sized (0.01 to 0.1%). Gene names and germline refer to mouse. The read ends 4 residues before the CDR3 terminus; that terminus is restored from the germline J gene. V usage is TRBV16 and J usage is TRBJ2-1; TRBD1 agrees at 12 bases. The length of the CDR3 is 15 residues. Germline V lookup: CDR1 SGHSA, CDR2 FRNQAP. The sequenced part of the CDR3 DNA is TGTGCAAGCAGGAGGGGGACAGGGGGCTGGGCT. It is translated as CASRRGTGGWA. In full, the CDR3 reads CASRRGTGGWAEQFF.